This TCR beta chain is drawn from a study of patients and donors after allogeneic stem cell transplantation. V lost 0 bases and J 1 base, leaving 9 bases between the germline ends. Germline values: CDR1 DFQATT, CDR2 SNEGSKA (reference sequence). The CDR3 sequence is 14 residues long. In its sample, this clonotype was seen a few times. TCRdb ran MiXCR on the RT-PCR reads and lists one entry per CDR3 protein. The table records more than 850,000 distinct CDR3 sequences, 15% to 20% of them present only once. J is TRBJ1-1 and V is TRBV20-1, with D unresolved. The source is a human donor who was either an allogeneic HSCT recipient or a stem cell or donor lymphocyte infusion donor (not recorded which). It is not recorded whose cells these are; they may come from a transplant donor. The specimen was blood, either unsorted or a sorted T cell fraction (not recorded which). In nucleotides, the CDR3 is TGCAGTGCTAGAGATATTGAGGAGAACACTGAAGCTTTCTTT. As protein: CSARDIEENTEAFF.